One sample yielded the 15 T cell receptor beta chains listed below, sequenced in a study of shared clonotypes between healthy human individuals. Method: immunoSEQ multiplex PCR; TCRdb's copy keeps in-frame clones and lacks some. This table holds over 2,000,000 clones, over 85% found once. Positively selected for CCR7, the CD45RO-negative cells used as naive CD8 cells excluded terminally differentiated effector memory CD45RA+ cells. Material: naive CD8+ T cells from PBMCs. The source of these receptors is a man between 18 and 29 years old in good health. Some clones in this sample may be carry-over from other donors' samples.

A single count supports this clone. The sample contains more than one DNA sequence encoding this CDR3. The J gene is TRBJ2-3, the V gene TRBV7-9; 9 bases match TRBD1. Trimming at V came to 5 bases and at J to 4 bases, leaving 7 bases not matched to a gene. In germline, CDR1 is SEHNR, CDR2 FQNEAQ (reference sequence). The CDR3 covers 15 residues. The CDR3 reads CASSPRDRAADTQYF. The CDR3 DNA reads TGTGCCAGCAGCCCCAGGGACAGGGCGGCAGATACGCAGTATTTT.

This CDR3 reads CASSGLQGGFFGNTIYF. As DNA, the CDR3 is TGTGCCAGCAGCGGACTACAGGGAGGGTTCTTTGGAAACACCATATATTTT. The chain employs TRBV9 and TRBJ1-3; maybe TRBD1 (6 bases). In germline, CDR1 is SGDLS, CDR2 YYNGEE. CDR3 length equals 17 residues. The V end was cut by 3 bases, the J end by 3 bases, with 19 bases between.

In its sample, this clone was seen once. V and J are TRBV27 and TRBJ2-5; D is ambiguous. Trimming removed 5 bases at V and 3 bases at J, with 13 bases between. Germline V gives CDR1 MNHEY, CDR2 SMNVEV (reference sequence). The CDR3 is 14 residues long. DNA for the CDR3: TGTGCCAGCAGTGACTCGGTAGAGGAAGAGACCCAGTACTTC. Translated: CASSDSVEEETQYF.

CDR3 coding DNA: TGTGCCAGCAGTGAAAGACCGGGGGTAATACTCTACTCTGGAAACACCATATATTTT. Translation gives CASSERPGVILYSGNTIYF. This sequence joins TRBV2 and TRBJ1-3, with TRBD1 as a possible D gene (5 bases). Trimming removed 2 bases from V and 0 bases from J, with 20 bases in between. CDR1 is SNHLY, CDR2 FYNNEI, per germline. The CDR3 covers 19 residues.

The rearrangement uses TRBV5-8 and TRBJ2-5; D is unresolved. This CDR3 region has 13 residues. The V end was cut by 0 bases, the J end by 4 bases, with 7 bases between. Germline V gene lookup returns CDR1 SGHTS and CDR2 YDEGEE. The CDR3, as DNA: TGTGCCAGCAGCTTGGTGTCAGGAGAGACCCAGTACTTC. This sequence encodes CASSLVSGETQYF.

The chain has TRBV7-9 and TRBJ1-5; 7 bases are shared with TRBD1. With 8 bases clipped from V and 10 bases from J, the junction kept 8 bases outside the gene matches. Germline values: CDR1 SEHNR, CDR2 FQNEAQ (reference sequence). The CDR3 length is 12 residues. As DNA, the CDR3 is TGTGCCAGCGGCGCAGGGGGTGGACCCCAGCATTTT. Amino acid sequence: CASGAGGGPQHF.

The J gene is TRBJ2-2, the V gene TRBV4-1, with no clear D. The CDR3 contains 13 residues. The germline CDR1 and CDR2 sequences are MGHRA and YSYEKL. V was shortened by 4 bases and J by 6 bases, with 9 bases between the two germline ends. CDR3 in amino acids: CASSRPGAGELFF. In nucleotides, the CDR3 is TGCGCCAGCAGCCGCCCCGGCGCCGGGGAGCTGTTTTTT.

The V call is TRBV5-8, the J call TRBJ2-3; the D gene is possibly TRBD1 (5 bases). The CDR3 consists of 18 residues. Between the trimmed V and J ends, which lost 0 bases and 2 bases, there was a span of 19 bases. Germline loops: CDR1 SGHTS, CDR2 YDEGEE. The CDR3 here is CASSLGQGPRWNTDTQYF. CDR3 nucleotides: TGTGCCAGCAGCTTGGGCCAGGGCCCTCGGTGGAACACAGATACGCAGTATTTT. Together with reference TRBV5-8 and TRBJ2-3, the CDR3 gives the full variable domain: EAGVTQSPTHLIKTRGQQATLRCSPISGHTSVYWYQQALGLGLQFLLWYDEGEERNRGNFPPRFSGRQFPNYSSELNVNALELEDSALYLCASSLGQGPRWNTDTQYFGPGTRLTVL.

The chain has TRBV5-1 and TRBJ2-5; D is undetermined. The CDR3 runs 13 residues. Germline V gene data show CDR1 as SGHRS and CDR2 as YFSETQ. V was trimmed by 4 bases and J by 5 bases, leaving 12 bases between them. The DNA of the CDR3 is TGCGCCAGCAGCGATAGGGTGGGGGAGACCCAGTACTTC. This sequence encodes CASSDRVGETQYF.

The chain carries TRBV28 and TRBJ1-5; possibly TRBD1 for D (6 bases). Trimming removed 6 bases at V and 6 bases at J, with 15 bases between. Germline CDR1 is MDHEN and CDR2 is SYDVKM. The length of the CDR3 is 14 residues. The CDR3 nucleotides are TGTGCCAGCAGAGCCAGGGGAGGGATTCAGCCCCAGCATTTT. Residues: CASRARGGIQPQHF.

V usage is TRBV27 and J usage is TRBJ1-5, with TRBD1 matching 8 bases. The CDR3 totals 17 residues. V trimming: 4 bases; J trimming: 2 bases; junction bases outside the gene matches: 10. Germline-derived CDR1 and CDR2 are MNHEY and SMNVEV (reference sequence). The CDR3 protein is CASSSRDRLYGNQPQHF. Here the CDR3 DNA reads TGTGCCAGCAGTTCCAGGGACAGGCTGTATGGCAATCAGCCCCAGCATTTT.

Notes on this clone: This CDR3 is also generated by other DNA sequences in the sample. V is TRBV28 and J is TRBJ2-1, with TRBD2 identical over 8 bases. Per germline, CDR1 MDHEN and CDR2 SYDVKM. The CDR3 runs to 17 residues. The V gene end was trimmed by 1 base and the J gene end by 1 base; junction bases not matched to a gene: 6. In nucleotides, the CDR3 is TGTGCCAGCAGTTTATCCTTAGCGGGATCGTCCTACAATGAGCAGTTCTTC. It encodes CASSLSLAGSSYNEQFF.

The V and J genes are TRBV4-1 and TRBJ1-3, with D perhaps matching TRBD1 (5 bases). This CDR3 is 17 amino acids long. From germline, CDR1 is MGHRA and CDR2 YSYEKL. Trimming stripped 4 bases from V and 0 bases from J, with 16 bases between. CDR3 bases: TGCGCCAGCAGCCCCATCCGGGACGGATACTCTGGAAACACCATATATTTT. As protein: CASSPIRDGYSGNTIYF.

The rearrangement uses TRBV19 and TRBJ2-1; 10 nucleotides align to TRBD2. The CDR3 spans 15 residues. Germline values: CDR1 LNHDA, CDR2 SQIVND (reference sequence). The junction had 9 bases not matched to a gene; V was cut back by 7 bases and J by 6 bases. The CDR3 sequence: CASNQREGLGNEQFF. In DNA, the CDR3 is TGTGCCAGTAATCAGCGGGAGGGCCTTGGCAATGAGCAGTTCTTC. Based on the CDR3 plus reference TRBV19 and TRBJ2-1, the full variable domain is DGGITQSPKYLFRKEGQNVTLSCEQNLNHDAMYWYRQDPGQGLRLIYYSQIVNDFQKGDIAEGYSVSREKKESFPLTVTSAQKNPTAFYLCASNQREGLGNEQFFGPGTRLTVL.

In the case of this clone: The identical CDR3 is also encoded by other nucleotide sequences in the sample. The chain links TRBV6-5 to TRBJ2-2, with D perhaps matching TRBD1 (5 bases). The CDR3 extends over 14 amino acids. The germline V gene has CDR1 MNHEY and CDR2 SVGAGI. V lost 0 bases, J lost 6 bases, and 8 bases lay in between. The CDR3 DNA sequence: TGTGCCAGCAGTTACTCCCAGGGCCCCGGGGAGCTGTTTTTT. Protein sequence: CASSYSQGPGELFF.